This T cell receptor (beta chain) derives from a study of T and B cells in COVID-19 patients. Across the study: Blood was sampled from COVID-19 patients who were either actively infected or recovered. In the active-infection cohort, about 90% of the roughly 20 patients had comorbidities linked to unfavorable COVID-19 outcome.

The CDR3 loop spans 15 amino acids. Trimming cost V 2 bases and J 3 bases; bases outside gene matches: 4. Germline V gene sequence: CDR1 LNHDA, CDR2 SQIVND (reference sequence). General study findings and limits: Active COVID-19 showed highly clonal TRB repertoires; recovery showed diversity and richness above healthy donors.

Each TRB amplification used about 250-550 ng of genomic DNA from blood. Sample share makes this clonotype medium-sized. Its antigen is currently unknown. BIOMED2 TRB-A/B primer pools were used in multiplex TRB PCR. TCRdb reprocessed the multiplex PCR reads via MiXCR and lists one record per CDR3 protein. The sample has approximately 16,000 distinct CDR3 sequences; about 29% are singletons. Sequencing was done on a sample of blood. The clonotype was recovered from a human donor who had recovered from COVID-19. J is TRBJ2-1 and V is TRBV19; TRBD1 matches at 7 bases. The CDR3 DNA reads as TGTGCCAGTAGTATATCTGGACAGGTCTACAATGAGCAGTTCTTC. Translating gives CASSISGQVYNEQFF.